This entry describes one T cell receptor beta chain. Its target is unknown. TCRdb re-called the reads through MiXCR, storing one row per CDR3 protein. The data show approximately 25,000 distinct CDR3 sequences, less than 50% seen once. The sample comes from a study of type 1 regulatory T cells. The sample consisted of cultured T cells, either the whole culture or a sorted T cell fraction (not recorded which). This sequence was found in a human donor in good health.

The CDR3 protein is CASSSRQGRYNEQFF. Here the CDR3 DNA reads TGTGCCAGCAGCTCCCGACAGGGGAGATACAATGAGCAGTTCTTC. This chain links TRBV11-3 with TRBJ2-1; 8 bases fit TRBD1. The CDR3 length is 15 residues. Germline V gives CDR1 SGHNT, CDR2 YENEEA. The junction had 6 bases not matched to a gene; V was cut back by 4 bases and J by 4 bases.